The sequence of this T cell receptor beta chain was determined in a study of CD8 T cells in ankylosing spondylitis. CDR1 and CDR2 (germline): SGHTA, FQGNSA. The germline V and J ends were trimmed by 5 bases and 4 bases, with 17 bases remaining between them. The CDR3 is 15 residues long. Study-wide results and limits: Some motif variants had been reported before (in reactive arthritis synovial fluid and blood).

TCRdb reanalysed the 5' RACE reads using MiXCR and keeps one entry per CDR3 protein. In the table there are 150,000 to 200,000 distinct CDR3 sequences, around 10% of which are singletons. This clonotype has a handful of counts. Antigen specificity is unknown. This receptor was identified in a male donor with ankylosing spondylitis or in good health (not recorded which). The chain joins TRBV7-2 to TRBJ1-1; D unclear. The material sequenced was blood, either unsorted or a sorted T cell fraction (not recorded which). CDR3 residues: CASSVPRAMGTEAFF. CDR3 coding DNA: TGTGCCAGCAGCGTGCCGAGGGCAATGGGCACTGAAGCTTTCTTT.